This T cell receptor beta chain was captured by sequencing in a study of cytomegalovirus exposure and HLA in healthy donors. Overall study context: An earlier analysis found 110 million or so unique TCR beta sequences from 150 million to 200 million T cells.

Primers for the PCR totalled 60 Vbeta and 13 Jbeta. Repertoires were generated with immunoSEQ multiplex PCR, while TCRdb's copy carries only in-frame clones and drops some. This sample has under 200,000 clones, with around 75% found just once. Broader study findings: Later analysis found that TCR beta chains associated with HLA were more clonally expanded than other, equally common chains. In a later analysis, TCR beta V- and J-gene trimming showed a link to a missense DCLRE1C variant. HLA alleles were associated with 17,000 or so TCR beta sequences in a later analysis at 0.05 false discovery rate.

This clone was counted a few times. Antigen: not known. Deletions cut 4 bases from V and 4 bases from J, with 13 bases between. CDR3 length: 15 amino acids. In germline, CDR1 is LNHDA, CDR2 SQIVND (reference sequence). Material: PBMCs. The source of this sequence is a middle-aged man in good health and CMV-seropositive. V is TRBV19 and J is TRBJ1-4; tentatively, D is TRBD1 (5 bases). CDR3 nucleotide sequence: TGTGCCAGTAGTACCCCCAGGGAATTTAATGAAAAACTGTTTTTT. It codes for CASSTPREFNEKLFF.